The 8 T cell receptor beta chains listed next were all sequenced from one sample in a study of siplizumab effects on memory and regulatory T cells. The data were produced by immunoSEQ multiplex PCR, yet TCRdb's version contains in-frame clones alone and is incomplete. The table records 37,000 or so clones, 89% of them present only once. Material for sequencing was naive CD4+ T cells sorted from blood. The receptors derive from a human donor in good health.

The rearrangement uses TRBV5-6 and TRBJ2-5; 7 bases agree with TRBD2. This CDR3 has 13 amino acids. Germline V gene lookup returns CDR1 SGHDT and CDR2 YYEEEE. The junction had 2 bases not matched to a gene; V was cut back by 1 base and J by 5 bases. CDR3 region: CASSLKGGETQYF. In DNA, the CDR3 is TGTGCCAGCAGCTTGAAGGGAGGGGAGACCCAGTACTTC.

J is TRBJ2-3 and V is TRBV5-1; D remains ambiguous. There are 15 residues in the CDR3. Per germline, CDR1 SGHRS and CDR2 YFSETQ. V was shortened by 3 bases and J by 2 bases, with 13 bases between the two germline ends. In nucleotides, the CDR3 is TGCGCCAGCAGCTCAGGAAACCCGGCCACAGATACGCAGTATTTT. Protein: CASSSGNPATDTQYF.

V usage is TRBV6-6 and J usage is TRBJ1-6; unclear D gene. Germline CDR1 and CDR2: MNHNY and SVGAGI (reference sequence). The CDR3 has 11 residues. V lost 8 bases to trimming and J lost 15 bases, with 14 bases between them. CDR3 nucleotide sequence: TGTGCCAGCTCAACAGAGAACCGCCTCCACTTT. Amino acid sequence: CASSTENRLHF.

The V gene is TRBV5-1, the J gene TRBJ2-7; D might be TRBD1 or TRBD2, each matching 5 bases. This CDR3 has 14 residues. V lost 0 bases to trimming and J lost 4 bases, with 11 bases between them. In germline, CDR1 is SGHRS, CDR2 YFSETQ. In nucleotides, the CDR3 is TGCGCCAGCAGCTTGGGGGGCGGGTATTACGAGCAGTACTTC. Protein product: CASSLGGGYYEQYF.

The chain uses TRBV5-1 and TRBJ2-2, with D perhaps TRBD1 or TRBD2 (6 bases each). The CDR3 sequence is 13 residues long. V lost 5 bases and J lost 5, with 10 bases in between. Germline CDR1 is SGHRS and CDR2 is YFSETQ. The CDR3 nucleotides are TGCGCCAGCAGACGGGGGCCGACCGGGGAGCTGTTTTTT. Residues: CASRRGPTGELFF.

The chain has TRBV7-3 and TRBJ2-2; TRBD1 might be the D (5 bases). The ends were cut back, 8 bases at V and 2 bases at J, with 21 bases in the middle. Germline CDR1 and CDR2: SGHTA and FQGTGA. The CDR3 consists of 17 residues. The CDR3 nucleotides read TGTGCCAGCCGGCGTGAAGTTGGGGCCTTAAACACCGGGGAGCTGTTTTTT. This sequence encodes CASRREVGALNTGELFF.

The chain employs TRBV20-1 and TRBJ2-5; unclear D gene. V lost 4 bases, J lost 4 bases, and 4 bases lay in between. This CDR3 comprises 10 residues. The germline CDR1 and CDR2 sequences are DFQATT and SNEGSKA (reference sequence). CDR3 region: CSANLETQYF. The CDR3 DNA sequence: TGCAGTGCTAACTTAGAGACCCAGTACTTC.

The V gene is TRBV4-2, the J gene TRBJ2-1, with TRBD2 matching over 10 bases. The CDR3 runs to 16 residues. Germline loops: CDR1 LGHNA, CDR2 YNFKEQ. Trimming took 1 base from V and 4 from J; bases not matched to a gene: 4. CDR3 loop: CASSQGTSGEYNEQFF. The CDR3 nucleotides read TGTGCCAGCAGCCAAGGAACTAGCGGGGAGTACAATGAGCAGTTCTTC.